The T cell receptor (beta chain) under discussion was sequenced for a study of shared clonotypes between healthy human individuals. Details on this clone: Its antigen is not identified. Other DNA sequences within the sample encode an identical CDR3.

Study-level findings and limits: Of the naive CD4 clonotypes, roughly 5.2% were shared across a few donors.

Germline loops: CDR1 LGHNA, CDR2 YNFKEQ. V gave up 1 base and J gave up 1 base, with 8 bases separating them. This CDR3 is 14 amino acids long. The study drew all its donors from Caucasian adults living in Nashville, Tennessee. The assay was immunoSEQ multiplex PCR, and TCRdb's table has in-frame clones only and misses some. The sample gives about 2.4 million clones, roughly 93% of which show up once; approximately 0.37% is in the top ten. Sample: naive CD4+ T cells from PBMCs. Subset: CD45RA+ positively selected. The clonotype comes from a man aged 18 to 30 in good health. Some clones in this sample may be carry-over from other donors' samples. The V gene is TRBV4-2, the J gene TRBJ2-7; the D gene is possibly TRBD2 (6 bases). As DNA, the CDR3 is TGTGCCAGCAGCCAAGCGGGAGTTTCCTACGAGCAGTACTTC. Residues: CASSQAGVSYEQYF.